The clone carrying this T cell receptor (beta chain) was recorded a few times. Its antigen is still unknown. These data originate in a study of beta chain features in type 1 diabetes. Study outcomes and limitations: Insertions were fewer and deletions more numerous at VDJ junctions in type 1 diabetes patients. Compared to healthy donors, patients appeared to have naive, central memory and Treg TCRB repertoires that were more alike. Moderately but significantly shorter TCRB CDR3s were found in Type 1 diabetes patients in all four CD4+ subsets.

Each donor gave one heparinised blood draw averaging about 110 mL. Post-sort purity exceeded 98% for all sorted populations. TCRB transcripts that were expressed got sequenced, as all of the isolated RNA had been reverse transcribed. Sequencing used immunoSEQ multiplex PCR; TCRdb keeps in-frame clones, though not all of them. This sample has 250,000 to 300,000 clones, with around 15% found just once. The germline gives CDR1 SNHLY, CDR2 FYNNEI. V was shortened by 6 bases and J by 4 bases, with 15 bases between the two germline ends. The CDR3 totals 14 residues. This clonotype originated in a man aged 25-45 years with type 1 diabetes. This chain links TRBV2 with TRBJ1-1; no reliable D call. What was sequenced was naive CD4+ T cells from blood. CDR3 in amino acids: CASRWRTSGTEAFF. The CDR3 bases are TGTGCCAGCAGGTGGAGGACCTCGGGCACTGAAGCTTTCTTT. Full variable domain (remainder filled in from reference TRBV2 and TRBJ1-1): EPEVTQTPSHQVTQMGQEVILRCVPISNHLYFYWYRQILGQKVEFLVSFYNNEISEKSEIFDDQFSVERPDGSNFTLKIRSTKLEDSAMYFCASRWRTSGTEAFFGQGTRLTVV.